The next 5 T cell receptor beta chains were all read from a single sample in a study of control samples from healthy donors and cancer patients. Profiled with immunoSEQ multiplex PCR; TCRdb holds only in-frame clones, not every one. The sample gives 120,000 or so clones, approximately 92% of which show up once; over 0.5% is in the top ten. Sequenced input: PBMCs. These receptors all stem from a man older than 75 with head and neck cancer.

The chain joins TRBV19 to TRBJ2-1; possible D gene TRBD2, 6 bases. The CDR3 extends over 15 amino acids. CDR1 is LNHDA and CDR2 is SQIVND in the germline V gene (reference sequence). Deletions cut 3 bases from V and 1 base from J, with 10 bases between. CDR3 protein: CASSIGGVSYNEQFF. The CDR3 DNA is TGTGCCAGTAGTATTGGCGGGGTATCCTACAATGAGCAGTTCTTC.

The rearrangement links TRBV4-1 to TRBJ2-5; the match to TRBD2 covers 10 bases. V was clipped by 0 bases and J by 5 bases; unmatched bases: 12. The germline gives CDR1 MGHRA, CDR2 YSYEKL. CDR3 length: 18 amino acids. The CDR3 nucleotides read TGCGCCAGCAGCCAAGATCGGGCTAGCGGGAGCACGGGGGAGACCCAGTACTTC. It translates to CASSQDRASGSTGETQYF.

J is TRBJ2-7 and V is TRBV7-8; no firm D call. The V gene's germline CDR1 is SGHVS and CDR2 FQNEAQ. With 0 bases removed from V and 0 bases from J, the gap between germline ends came to 9 bases. CDR3 length: 15 residues. CDR3 DNA: TGTGCCAGCAGCTTAGCCCCGGACGGCTCCTACGAGCAGTACTTC. As protein: CASSLAPDGSYEQYF.

The V gene is TRBV18, the J gene TRBJ2-5; D not resolved. This CDR3 region has 13 residues. Germline V gives CDR1 KGHSH, CDR2 LQKENI. V was trimmed by 3 bases and J by 5 bases, leaving 10 bases between them. The CDR3 region has the DNA TGTGCCAGCTCACCGGATTCCAGGGAGACCCAGTACTTC. This codes for CASSPDSRETQYF.

The chain employs TRBV7-8 and TRBJ2-7; 14 bases line up with TRBD2. V trimming: 4 bases; J trimming: 6 bases; junction bases outside the gene matches: 17. CDR3 length equals 19 residues. Germline CDR1 SGHVS, CDR2 FQNEAQ. CDR3 DNA: TGTGCCAGCAGCTCCCTAGAGGGACTAGCGGGAGCCCCCCACGGCGAGCAGTACTTC. Translating gives CASSSLEGLAGAPHGEQYF. The full variable domain, rest sourced from reference TRBV7-8 and TRBJ2-7, is GAGVSQSPRYKVAKRGQDVALRCDPISGHVSLFWYQQALGQGPEFLTYFQNEAQLDKSGLPSDRFFAERPEGSVSTLKIQRTQQEDSAVYLCASSSLEGLAGAPHGEQYFGPGTRLTVT.